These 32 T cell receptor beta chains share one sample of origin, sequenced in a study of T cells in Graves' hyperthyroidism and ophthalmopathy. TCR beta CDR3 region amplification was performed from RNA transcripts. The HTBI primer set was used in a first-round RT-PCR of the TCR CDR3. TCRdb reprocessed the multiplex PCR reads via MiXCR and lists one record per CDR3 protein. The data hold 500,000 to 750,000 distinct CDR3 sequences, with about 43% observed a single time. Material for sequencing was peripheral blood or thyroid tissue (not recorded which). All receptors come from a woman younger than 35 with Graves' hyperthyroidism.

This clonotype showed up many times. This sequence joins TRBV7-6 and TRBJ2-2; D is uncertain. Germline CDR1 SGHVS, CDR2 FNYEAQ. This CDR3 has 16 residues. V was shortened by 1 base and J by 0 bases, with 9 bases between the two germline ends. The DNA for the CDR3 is TGTGCCAGCAGCTTAGTGGACCCAACGAACACCGGGGAGCTGTTTTTT. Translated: CASSLVDPTNTGELFF.

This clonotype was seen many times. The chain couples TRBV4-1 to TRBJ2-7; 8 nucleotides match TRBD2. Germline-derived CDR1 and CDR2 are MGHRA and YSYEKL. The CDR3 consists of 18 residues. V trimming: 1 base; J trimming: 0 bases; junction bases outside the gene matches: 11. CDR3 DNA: TGCGCCAGCAGCCAAGGGCTAGCGGGTGCTCCTAGCTCCTACGAGCAGTACTTC. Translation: CASSQGLAGAPSSYEQYF.

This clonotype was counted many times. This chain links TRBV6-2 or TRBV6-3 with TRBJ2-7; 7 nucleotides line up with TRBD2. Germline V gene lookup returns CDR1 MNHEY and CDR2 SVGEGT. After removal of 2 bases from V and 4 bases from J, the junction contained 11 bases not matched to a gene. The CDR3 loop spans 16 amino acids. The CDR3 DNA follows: TGTGCCAGCAGTTACGGGGAGGGACGGTTCTCGTACGAGCAGTACTTC. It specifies CASSYGEGRFSYEQYF.

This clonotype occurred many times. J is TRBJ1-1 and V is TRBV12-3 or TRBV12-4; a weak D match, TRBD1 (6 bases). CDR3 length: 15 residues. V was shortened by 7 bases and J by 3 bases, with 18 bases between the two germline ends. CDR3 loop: CASTPPGHGYTEAFF. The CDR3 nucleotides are TGTGCCAGCACTCCCCCGGGACACGGTTACACTGAAGCTTTCTTT.

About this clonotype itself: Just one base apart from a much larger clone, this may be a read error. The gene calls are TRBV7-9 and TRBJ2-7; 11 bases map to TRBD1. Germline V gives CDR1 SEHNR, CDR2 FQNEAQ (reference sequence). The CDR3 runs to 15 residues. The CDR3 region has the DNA TGTGCCGGCAGCTTAGGCACGGACAGGGGGCTCGAGCAGTACTTC. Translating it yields CAGSLGTDRGLEQYF.

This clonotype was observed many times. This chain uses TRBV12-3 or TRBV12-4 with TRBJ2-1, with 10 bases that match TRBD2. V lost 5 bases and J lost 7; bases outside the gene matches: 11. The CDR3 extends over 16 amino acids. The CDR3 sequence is CASSRFASGRRNEQFF. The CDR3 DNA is TGTGCCAGCAGTCGGTTCGCTAGCGGGAGACGGAATGAGCAGTTCTTC.

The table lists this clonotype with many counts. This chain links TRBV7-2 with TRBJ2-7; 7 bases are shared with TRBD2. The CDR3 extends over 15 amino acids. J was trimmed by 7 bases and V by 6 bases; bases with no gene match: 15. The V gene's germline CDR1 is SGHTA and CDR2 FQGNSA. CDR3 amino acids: CASRLAGTKEKEQYF. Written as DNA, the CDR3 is TGTGCCAGCAGGCTTGCCGGGACTAAGGAGAAAGAGCAGTACTTC.

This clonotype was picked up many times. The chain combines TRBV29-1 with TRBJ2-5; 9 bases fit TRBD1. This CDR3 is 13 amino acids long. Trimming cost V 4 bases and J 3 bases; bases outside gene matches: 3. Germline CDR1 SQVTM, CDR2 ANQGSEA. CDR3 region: CSVARTGEETQYF. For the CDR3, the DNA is TGCAGCGTTGCTCGGACAGGGGAAGAGACCCAGTACTTC.

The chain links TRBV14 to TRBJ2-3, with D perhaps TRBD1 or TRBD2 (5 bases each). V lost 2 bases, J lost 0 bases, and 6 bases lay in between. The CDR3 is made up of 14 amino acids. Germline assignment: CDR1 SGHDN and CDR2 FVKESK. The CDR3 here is CASSQRDSTDTQYF. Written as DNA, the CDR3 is TGTGCCAGCAGCCAACGGGACAGCACAGATACGCAGTATTTT.

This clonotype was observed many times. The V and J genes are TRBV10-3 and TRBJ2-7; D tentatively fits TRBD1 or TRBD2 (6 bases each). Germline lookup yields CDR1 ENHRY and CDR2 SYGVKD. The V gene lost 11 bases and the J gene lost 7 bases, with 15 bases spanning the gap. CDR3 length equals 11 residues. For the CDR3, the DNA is TGTGCCTCCAGAGGGGGGCGGGAGCAGTACTTC. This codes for CASRGGREQYF.

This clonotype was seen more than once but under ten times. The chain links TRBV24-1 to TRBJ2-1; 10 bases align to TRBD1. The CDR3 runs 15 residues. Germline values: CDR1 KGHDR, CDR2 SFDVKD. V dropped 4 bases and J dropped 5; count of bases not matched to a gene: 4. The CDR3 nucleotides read TGTGCCACCAGTGACTTCGGGACAGGGGACAATGAGCAGTTCTTC. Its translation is CATSDFGTGDNEQFF.

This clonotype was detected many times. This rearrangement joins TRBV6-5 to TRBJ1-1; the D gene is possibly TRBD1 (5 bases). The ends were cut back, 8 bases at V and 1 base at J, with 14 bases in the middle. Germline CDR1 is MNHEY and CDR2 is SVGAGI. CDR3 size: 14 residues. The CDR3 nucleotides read TGTGCCAGCGGTCCCTTCACAGGGAACACTGAAGCTTTCTTT. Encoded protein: CASGPFTGNTEAFF.

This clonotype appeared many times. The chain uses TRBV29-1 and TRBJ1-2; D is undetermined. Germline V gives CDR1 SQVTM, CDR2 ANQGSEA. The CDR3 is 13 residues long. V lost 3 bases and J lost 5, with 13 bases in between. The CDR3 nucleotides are TGCAGCGTTGATCGGGGAAAAGGGTATGGCTACACCTTC. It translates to CSVDRGKGYGYTF.

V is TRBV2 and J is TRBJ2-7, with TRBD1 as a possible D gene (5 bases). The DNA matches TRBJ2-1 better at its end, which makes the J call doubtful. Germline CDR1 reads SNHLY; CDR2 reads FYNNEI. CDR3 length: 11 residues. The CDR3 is CASSIGVEQFF. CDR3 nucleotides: TGTGCCAGCAGTATAGGGGTTGAGCAGTTCTTC.

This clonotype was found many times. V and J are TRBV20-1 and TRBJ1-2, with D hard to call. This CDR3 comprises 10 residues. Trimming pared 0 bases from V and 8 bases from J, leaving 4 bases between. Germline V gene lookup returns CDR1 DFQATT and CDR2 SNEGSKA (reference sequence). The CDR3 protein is CSARDEGYTF. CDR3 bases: TGCAGTGCTAGAGATGAGGGCTACACCTTC.

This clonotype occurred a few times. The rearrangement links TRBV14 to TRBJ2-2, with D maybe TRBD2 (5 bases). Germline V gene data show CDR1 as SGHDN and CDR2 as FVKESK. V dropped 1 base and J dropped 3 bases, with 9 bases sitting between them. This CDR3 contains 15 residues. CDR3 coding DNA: TGTGCCAGCAGCCAAGTCGGGAAGCACACCGGGGAGCTGTTTTTT. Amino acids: CASSQVGKHTGELFF. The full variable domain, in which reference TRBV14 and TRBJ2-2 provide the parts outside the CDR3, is EAGVTQFPSHSVIEKGQTVTLRCDPISGHDNLYWYRRVMGKEIKFLLHFVKESKQDESGMPNNRFLAERTGGTYSTLKVQPAELEDSGVYFCASSQVGKHTGELFFGEGSRLTVL.

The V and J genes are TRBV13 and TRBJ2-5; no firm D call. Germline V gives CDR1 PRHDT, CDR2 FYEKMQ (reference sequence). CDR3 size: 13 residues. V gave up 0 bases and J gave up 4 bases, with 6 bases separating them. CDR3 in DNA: TGTGCCAGCAGCTTAGGACTTCTAGAGACCCAGTACTTC. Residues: CASSLGLLETQYF.

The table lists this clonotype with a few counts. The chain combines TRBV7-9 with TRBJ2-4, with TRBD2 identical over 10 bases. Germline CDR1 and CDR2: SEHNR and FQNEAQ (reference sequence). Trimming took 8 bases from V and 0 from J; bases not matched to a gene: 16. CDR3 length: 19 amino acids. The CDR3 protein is CASAPRALAGGRAKNIQYF. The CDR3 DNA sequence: TGTGCCAGCGCCCCTAGGGCCTTAGCGGGAGGTCGAGCCAAAAACATTCAGTACTTC.

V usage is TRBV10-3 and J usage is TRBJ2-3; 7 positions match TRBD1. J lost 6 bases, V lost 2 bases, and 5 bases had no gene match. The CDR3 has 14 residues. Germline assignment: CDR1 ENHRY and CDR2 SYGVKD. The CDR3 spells CAISEDRVRDTQYF. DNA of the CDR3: TGTGCCATCAGTGAGGACAGGGTGCGGGATACGCAGTATTTT.

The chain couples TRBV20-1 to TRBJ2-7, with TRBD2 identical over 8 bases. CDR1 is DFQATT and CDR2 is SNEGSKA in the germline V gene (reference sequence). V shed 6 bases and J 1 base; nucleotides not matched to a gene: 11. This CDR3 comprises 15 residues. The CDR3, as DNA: TGCAGTGCCCAAGGAGGCGGGAGGAATTCCTACGAGCAGTACTTC. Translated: CSAQGGGRNSYEQYF.

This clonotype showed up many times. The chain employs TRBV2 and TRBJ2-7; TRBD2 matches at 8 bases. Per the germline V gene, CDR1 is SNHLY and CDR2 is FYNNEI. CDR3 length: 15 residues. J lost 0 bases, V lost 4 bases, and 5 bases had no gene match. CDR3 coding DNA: TGTGCCAGCAGTGTAGCGGGAAGGGGCTCCTACGAGCAGTACTTC. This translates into CASSVAGRGSYEQYF.

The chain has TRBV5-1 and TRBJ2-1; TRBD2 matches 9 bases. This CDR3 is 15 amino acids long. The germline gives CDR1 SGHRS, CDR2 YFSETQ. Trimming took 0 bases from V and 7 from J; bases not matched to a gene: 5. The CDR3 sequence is CASSLVLAGINEQFF. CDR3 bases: TGCGCCAGCAGCTTGGTACTAGCGGGTATTAATGAGCAGTTCTTC. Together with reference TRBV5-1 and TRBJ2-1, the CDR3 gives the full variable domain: KAGVTQTPRYLIKTRGQQVTLSCSPISGHRSVSWYQQTPGQGLQFLFEYFSETQRNKGNFPGRFSGRQFSNSRSEMNVSTLELGDSALYLCASSLVLAGINEQFFGPGTRLTVL.

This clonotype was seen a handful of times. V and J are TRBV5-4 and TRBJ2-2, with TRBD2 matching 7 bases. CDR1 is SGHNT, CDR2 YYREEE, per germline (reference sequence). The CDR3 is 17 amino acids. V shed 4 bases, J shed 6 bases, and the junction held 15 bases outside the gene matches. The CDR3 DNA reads TGTGCCAGCAGCGGCCCCCAAGCGGGACTCTTCGCCGGGGAGCTGTTTTTT. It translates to CASSGPQAGLFAGELFF.

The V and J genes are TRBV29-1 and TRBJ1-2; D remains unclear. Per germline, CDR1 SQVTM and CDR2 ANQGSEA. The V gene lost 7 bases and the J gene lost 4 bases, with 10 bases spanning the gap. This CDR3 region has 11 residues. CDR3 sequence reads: CSGGEGYGYTF. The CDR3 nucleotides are TGCAGCGGCGGGGAGGGCTATGGCTACACCTTC.

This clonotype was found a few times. The CDR3 DNA follows: TGCGCCAGCAGCCAAGAATGGACTAGCATCGACAATGAGCAGTTCTTC. Translated: CASSQEWTSIDNEQFF. This rearrangement joins TRBV4-1 to TRBJ2-1; 8 bases fit TRBD2. CDR3 length equals 16 residues. CDR1 and CDR2 from the germline V gene are MGHRA and YSYEKL. Losses at the gene ends were 0 bases for V and 5 bases for J; bases not matched to a gene: 6.

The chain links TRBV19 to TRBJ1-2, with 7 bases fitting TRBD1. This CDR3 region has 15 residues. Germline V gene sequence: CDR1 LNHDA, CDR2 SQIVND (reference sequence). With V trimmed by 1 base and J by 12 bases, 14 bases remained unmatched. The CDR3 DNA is TGTGCCAGTAGTATAGGAGGGGGTTGGGACAGAAGAAACACCTTC. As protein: CASSIGGGWDRRNTF.

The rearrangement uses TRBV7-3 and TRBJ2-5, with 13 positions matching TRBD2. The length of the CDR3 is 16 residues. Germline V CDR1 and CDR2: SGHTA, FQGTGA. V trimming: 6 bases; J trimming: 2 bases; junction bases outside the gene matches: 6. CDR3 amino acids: CASRERLAGGQETQYF. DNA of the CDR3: TGTGCCAGCAGGGAGAGACTAGCGGGAGGTCAAGAGACCCAGTACTTC.

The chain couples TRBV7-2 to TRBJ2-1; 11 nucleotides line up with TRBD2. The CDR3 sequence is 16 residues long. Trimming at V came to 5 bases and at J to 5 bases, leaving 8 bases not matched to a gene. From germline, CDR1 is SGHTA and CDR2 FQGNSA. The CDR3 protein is CASSQKGLAVNNEQFF. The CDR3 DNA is TGTGCCAGCAGCCAAAAGGGACTAGCGGTTAACAATGAGCAGTTCTTC.

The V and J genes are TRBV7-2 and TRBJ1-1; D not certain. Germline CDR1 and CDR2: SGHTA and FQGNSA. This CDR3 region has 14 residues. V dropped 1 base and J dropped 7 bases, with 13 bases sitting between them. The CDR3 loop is CASSLELAYNEAFF. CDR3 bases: TGTGCCAGCAGCTTAGAGCTAGCGTACAATGAAGCTTTCTTT. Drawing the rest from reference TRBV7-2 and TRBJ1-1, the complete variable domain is GAGVSQSPSNKVTEKGKDVELRCDPISGHTALYWYRQSLGQGLEFLIYFQGNSAPDKSGLPSDRFSAERTGGSVSTLTIQRTQQEDSAVYLCASSLELAYNEAFFGQGTRLTVV.

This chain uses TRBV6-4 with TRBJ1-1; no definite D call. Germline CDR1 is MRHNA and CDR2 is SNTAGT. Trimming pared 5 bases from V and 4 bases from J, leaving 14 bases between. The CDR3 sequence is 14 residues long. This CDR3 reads CASSYPSGGTEAFF. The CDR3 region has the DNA TGTGCCAGCAGTTATCCGTCCGGAGGCACTGAAGCTTTCTTT.

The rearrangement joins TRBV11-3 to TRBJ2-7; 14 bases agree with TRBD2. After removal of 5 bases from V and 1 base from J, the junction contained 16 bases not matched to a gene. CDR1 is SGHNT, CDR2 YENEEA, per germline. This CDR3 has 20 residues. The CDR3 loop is CASSPRYGTSGREGSYEQYF. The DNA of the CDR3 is TGTGCCAGCAGCCCCCGCTACGGGACTAGCGGGAGAGAGGGGTCCTACGAGCAGTACTTC. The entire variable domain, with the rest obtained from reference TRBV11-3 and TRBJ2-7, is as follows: EAGVVQSPRYKIIEKKQPVAFWCNPISGHNTLYWYLQNLGQGPELLIRYENEEAVDDSQLPKDRFSAERLKGVDSTLKIQPAELGDSAVYLCASSPRYGTSGREGSYEQYFGPGTRLTVT.

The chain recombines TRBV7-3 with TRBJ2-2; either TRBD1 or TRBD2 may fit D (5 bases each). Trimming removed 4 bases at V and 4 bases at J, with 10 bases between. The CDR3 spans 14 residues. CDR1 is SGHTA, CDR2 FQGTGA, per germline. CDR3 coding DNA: TGTGCCAGCAGCTCCAGGGACGGCACCGGGGAGCTGTTTTTT. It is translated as CASSSRDGTGELFF.